The rows below give T cell receptor beta chains drawn from one sample of a study of post-analysis software for immune sequencing data. One entry per CDR3 protein, called by TCRdb with MiXCR from the PCR reads. The table lists about 540,000 distinct CDR3 sequences, around a third of them singletons. The sample was blood. Receptor source: a girl between 2 and 17 years old with multiple sclerosis. The CDR3 runs from the conserved cysteine through the conserved F or W. A D gene is named only where the DNA matches it firmly. A row's size may be missing; if present it is once, few, many or a size class.

v_call	clone_size	j_call	d_call	cdr3_nt	cdr3_aa
TRBV5-5	NA	TRBJ2-1	TRBD1	TGTGCCAGCAGCTTCGGGACAGGGGATGATGAGCAGTTCTTC	CASSFGTGDDEQFF
TRBV10-3	once	TRBJ2-1	TRBD2	TGTGCCATCCTAGCGGGGGAGGAACAGCAGTTCTTC	CAILAGEEQQFF
TRBV11-2	few	TRBJ2-7	TRBD1	TGTGCCAGCAGCTTAGTTGCGGGACAGGGGCCTAGGGGGACCTACGAGCAGTACTTC	CASSLVAGQGPRGTYEQYF
TRBV6-5	few	TRBJ1-2	NA	TGTGCCAGACGACCCTTCATCTATGGCTACACCTTC	CARRPFIYGYTF
TRBV20-1	NA	TRBJ2-3	NA	TGCAGTGCTAGGACTTGGGGGGCTATGACAGATACGCAGTATTTT	CSARTWGAMTDTQYF
TRBV12-3/TRBV12-4	few	TRBJ2-1	TRBD1	TGTGCCAGCAGTTCCCCACGACAGGGCTCCTACAATGAGCAGTTCTTC	CASSSPRQGSYNEQFF
TRBV6-6	NA	TRBJ1-1	NA	TGTGCCAGCAGTCAGAGTCCGGAACGGAACACTGAAGCTTTCTTT	CASSQSPERNTEAFF
TRBV5-5	few	TRBJ1-2	NA	TGTGCCAGCAGCAAACAGCAAAACTATGGCTACACCTTC	CASSKQQNYGYTF
TRBV28	NA	TRBJ2-7	NA	TGTGCCAGCAGTTCAGTGGGGGGAGACTACGAGCAGTACTTC	CASSSVGGDYEQYF
TRBV19	NA	TRBJ1-5	NA	TGTGCCAGTAAGTCGACAGCCATTGGCTATAGCAATCAGCCCCAGCATTTT	CASKSTAIGYSNQPQHF
TRBV27	few	TRBJ2-3	NA	TGTGCCAGCAGTTCACCGGGACTTAGCACAGATACGCAGTATTTT	CASSSPGLSTDTQYF
TRBV7-3	few	TRBJ2-7	TRBD1	TGTGCCAGCAGCTCGGGACAGGGGCTCGAGCAGTACTTC	CASSSGQGLEQYF
TRBV6-2/TRBV6-3	few	TRBJ2-7	NA	TGTGCCAGCAGTTACCCTAAGACGACTACGGAGCAGTACTTC	CASSYPKTTTEQYF
TRBV4-1	few	TRBJ2-4	TRBD1	TGCGCCAGCAGCCAAGATCGGGACAGGGCACGCATTCAGTACTTC	CASSQDRDRARIQYF
TRBV29-1	NA	TRBJ1-1	NA	TGCAGCGTCCTCCGGGTGCTGAACACTGAAGCTTTCTTT	CSVLRVLNTEAFF
TRBV20-1	NA	TRBJ2-3	NA	TGCAGTGCTAGTAAGGGGCGGGTGAGCACAGATACGCAGTATTTT	CSASKGRVSTDTQYF
TRBV28	few	TRBJ2-3	NA	TGTGCCAGCAGTACTAACCGTAGGGGGGCCTCGGGAGATACGCAGTATTTT	CASSTNRRGASGDTQYF
TRBV20-1	NA	TRBJ1-2	NA	TGCAGTGCTAGAGATTCAGGCGTGGGCTATGGCTACACCTTC	CSARDSGVGYGYTF
TRBV29-1	NA	TRBJ1-1	TRBD1	TGCAGCGCTGGACAGGGCCTGAACACTGAAGCTTTCTTT	CSAGQGLNTEAFF
TRBV6-5	few	TRBJ2-5	NA	TGTGCCAGCAGTTACTCCGTCGGGAACCGTGGGTCCCAGTACTTC	CASSYSVGNRGSQYF
TRBV5-1	NA	TRBJ2-2	NA	TGCGCCAGCATCCCCCAAGGAGGGAATAGTGTCGGGGAGCTGTTTTTT	CASIPQGGNSVGELFF
TRBV20-1	NA	TRBJ2-1	NA	TGCAGTGCTAGAGGTAACAGCTTAGTCTACAATGGGCAGTTCTTC	CSARGNSLVYNGQFF
TRBV20-1	few	TRBJ1-4	TRBD1	TGCAGTGCCAGACCCCGGGACAGGATCCTAGGGGGTGGTGAAAAACTGTTTTTT	CSARPRDRILGGGEKLFF
TRBV12-3/TRBV12-4	NA	TRBJ1-1	NA	TGTGCCAGCAGTTTACTAGGAGGTTACACTGAAGCTTTCTTT	CASSLLGGYTEAFF
TRBV20-1	NA	TRBJ1-4	NA	TGCAGTGCTAGACCGCTCGCAACTAATGAAAAACTGTTTTTT	CSARPLATNEKLFF